The 7 T cell receptor beta chains in this list originate from one sample, sequenced in a study of prognosis after radiotherapy for stage I lung cancer. Multiplex PCR, run in two rounds, amplified TCR beta CDR3 from genomic DNA. Round-one PCR had primers specific to each TRBV and TRBJ gene. MiXCR was run by TCRdb on the multiplex PCR reads, yielding one entry per CDR3 protein. Of tens of thousands of distinct CDR3 sequences listed, around 38% are singletons. The sample consisted of PBMCs, taken before or after stereotactic body radiation therapy (not recorded which). Receptor source: a donor over 45 with non-small cell lung cancer.

On this clonotype: A far larger clone is just one base off, so this is likely a read error. The chain links TRBV6-5 to TRBJ1-1; tentatively, D is TRBD1 (5 bases). Germline CDR1 MNHEY, CDR2 SVGAGI. This CDR3 comprises 13 residues. CDR3 nucleotide sequence: TGTGCCATCAGTTTGGGGCTGAACACTGAAGCTTTCTTT. Its protein is CAISLGLNTEAFF.

V usage is TRBV11-2 and J usage is TRBJ2-7; no definite D call. Germline loops: CDR1 SGHAT, CDR2 FQNNGV. V was trimmed by 0 bases and J by 2 bases, leaving 11 bases between them. The CDR3 spans 15 residues. In DNA, the CDR3 is TGTGCCAGCAGCTTAGATGTAGGAGCCCCCTACGAGCAGTACTTC. As protein: CASSLDVGAPYEQYF.

At least ten counts were recorded for this clonotype. The chain is built from TRBV9 and TRBJ2-1, with D tentatively TRBD1 (5 bases). V lost 0 bases and J 5 bases, leaving 12 bases between the germline ends. This CDR3 is 15 amino acids long. Germline V lookup: CDR1 SGDLS, CDR2 YYNGEE. The CDR3 DNA reads TGTGCCAGCAGCGTAGGCAGGGTTAGAGACAATGAGCAGTTCTTC. It is translated as CASSVGRVRDNEQFF.

As for this clonotype: This probably arose from a read error, given a far larger clone one base away. The CDR3 here is CASTFPSRYGYTF. CDR3 coding DNA: TGTGCCAGCACCTTCCCTTCCAGGTATGGCTACACCTTC. V and J are TRBV7-8 and TRBJ1-2; D unresolved. Trimming removed 7 bases at V and 5 bases at J, with 14 bases between. Germline lookup yields CDR1 SGHVS and CDR2 FQNEAQ. The CDR3 is 13 amino acids.

This clonotype was picked up a small number of times. The V call is TRBV5-4, the J call TRBJ2-5, with TRBD1 identical over 8 bases. Germline CDR1 reads SGHNT; CDR2 reads YYREEE (reference sequence). V lost 4 bases to trimming and J lost 5 bases; unmatched junction nucleotides: 10. This CDR3 has 15 residues. CDR3 loop: CASSPVTGAGETQYF. Written as DNA, the CDR3 is TGTGCCAGCAGCCCCGTGACAGGGGCGGGGGAGACCCAGTACTTC.

The chain has TRBV5-1 and TRBJ2-7; 8 bases are a match to TRBD1. Germline lookup yields CDR1 SGHRS and CDR2 YFSETQ. The CDR3 runs 16 residues. V dropped 0 bases and J dropped 3; count of bases not matched to a gene: 8. CDR3 protein: CASSLAGQDGDYEQYF. Here the CDR3 DNA reads TGCGCCAGCAGCTTGGCGGGACAGGATGGGGACTACGAGCAGTACTTC.

This clonotype came up many times. This chain joins TRBV6-5 and TRBJ1-1, with D unclear. CDR1 and CDR2 from the germline V gene are MNHEY and SVGAGI. The length of the CDR3 is 14 residues. Between the trimmed V and J ends, which lost 2 bases and 2 bases, there was a span of 9 bases. In DNA, the CDR3 is TGTGCCAGCAGTTACGTTTGGGGAAACACTGAAGCTTTCTTT. Encoded protein: CASSYVWGNTEAFF.